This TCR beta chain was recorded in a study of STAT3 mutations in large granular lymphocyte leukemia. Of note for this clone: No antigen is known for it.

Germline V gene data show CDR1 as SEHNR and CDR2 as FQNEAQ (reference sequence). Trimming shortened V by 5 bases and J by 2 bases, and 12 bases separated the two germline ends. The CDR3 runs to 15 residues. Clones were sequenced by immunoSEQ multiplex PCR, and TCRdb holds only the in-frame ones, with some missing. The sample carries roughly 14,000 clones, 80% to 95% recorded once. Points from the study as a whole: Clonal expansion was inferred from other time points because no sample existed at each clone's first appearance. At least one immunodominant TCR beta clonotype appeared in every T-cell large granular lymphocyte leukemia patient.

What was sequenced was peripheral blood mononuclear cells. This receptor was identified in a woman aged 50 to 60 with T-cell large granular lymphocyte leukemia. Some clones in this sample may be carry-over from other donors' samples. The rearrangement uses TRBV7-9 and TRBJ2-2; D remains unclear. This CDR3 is CASSQYSLNTGELFF. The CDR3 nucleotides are TGTGCCAGCAGCCAATACAGTCTAAACACCGGGGAGCTGTTTTTT.